The 24 T cell receptor beta chains below were found in one sample sequenced in a study of radiotherapy plus CTLA-4 blockade in lung cancer. Only in-frame clones appear in the TCRdb table, and some are missing; sequencing was by immunoSEQ multiplex PCR. The sample has roughly 100,000 clones, 82% seen once. The sample consisted of peripheral blood, taken from a patient treated with radiotherapy plus ipilimumab. The receptor set was obtained from a human donor with non-small cell lung cancer who had a partial response to radiotherapy plus ipilimumab.

The chain employs TRBV2 and TRBJ2-1, with 10 bases lining up with TRBD2. The length of the CDR3 is 16 residues. Germline assignment: CDR1 SNHLY and CDR2 FYNNEI. The V gene end was trimmed by 6 bases and the J gene end by 9 bases; junction bases not matched to a gene: 14. The CDR3 loop is CASSEPSGRVGSEQFF. CDR3 DNA: TGTGCCAGCAGCGAACCGAGCGGGAGGGTGGGTAGTGAGCAGTTCTTC.

This chain connects TRBV5-4 to TRBJ2-7; D is possibly TRBD1 (5 bases). The germline V gene encodes CDR1 SGHNT and CDR2 YYREEE (reference sequence). The CDR3 sequence is 12 residues long. V was cut by 1 base and J by 5 bases, with 7 bases left in between. CDR3 amino acids: CASSLRGDEQYF. CDR3 DNA sequence: TGTGCCAGCAGCTTGAGGGGTGACGAGCAGTACTTC.

The genes are TRBV5-1 and TRBJ2-7; TRBD2 matches 9 bases. The CDR3 spans 15 residues. The trim removed 3 bases at V and 6 bases at J, leaving 10 bases unmatched. Germline CDR1 SGHRS, CDR2 YFSETQ. CDR3 coding DNA: TGCGCCAGCAGCTCTCAGGGTAGCGGGAGTTCCGAGCAGTACTTC. Protein sequence: CASSSQGSGSSEQYF.

V gene TRBV2 combines with J gene TRBJ2-1, with TRBD2 matching 10 bases. V lost 2 bases, J lost 6 bases, and 4 bases stayed unmatched. The germline gives CDR1 SNHLY, CDR2 FYNNEI. This CDR3 has 15 amino acids. In nucleotides, the CDR3 is TGTGCCAGCAGTGAAAGGACTAGCGGAGTCAATGAGCAGTTCTTC. It yields the protein CASSERTSGVNEQFF.

V is TRBV28 and J is TRBJ2-2; 11 nucleotides match TRBD2. CDR3 length: 15 amino acids. Per germline, CDR1 MDHEN and CDR2 SYDVKM. Losses at the gene ends were 6 bases for V and 4 bases for J; bases not matched to a gene: 4. The DNA for the CDR3 is TGTGCCAGCAGAGTACTAGCGGGAGTCACCGGGGAGCTGTTTTTT. Residues: CASRVLAGVTGELFF. Full variable domain (outside the CDR3, taken from reference TRBV28 and TRBJ2-2): DVKVTQSSRYLVKRTGEKVFLECVQDMDHENMFWYRQDPGLGLRLIYFSYDVKMKEKGDIPEGYSVSREKKERFSLILESASTNQTSMYLCASRVLAGVTGELFFGEGSRLTVL.

This clone appeared a few times. The same CDR3 arises from other DNA sequences in this sample as well. This chain connects TRBV7-2 to TRBJ2-1, with 8 bases aligning to TRBD2. J lost 1 base, V lost 5 bases, and 4 bases had no gene match. Germline V CDR1 and CDR2: SGHTA, FQGNSA. There are 15 residues in the CDR3. CDR3: CASSPGGGSYNEQFF. CDR3 DNA: TGTGCCAGCAGCCCGGGGGGGGGTTCCTACAATGAGCAGTTCTTC.

The chain employs TRBV28 and TRBJ2-7; D not certain. Germline loops: CDR1 MDHEN, CDR2 SYDVKM. V lost 5 bases and J 2 bases, leaving 7 bases between the germline ends. This CDR3 region has 12 residues. CDR3 sequence reads: CASSAGTYEQYF. As DNA, the CDR3 is TGTGCCAGCAGTGCAGGTACCTACGAGCAGTACTTC.

CDR3 nucleotide sequence: TGTGCCAGCAGCCAAGATTGGTCTAGCGGGACAGATACGCAGTATTTT. Its protein product is CASSQDWSSGTDTQYF. The rearrangement links TRBV11-2 to TRBJ2-3; 8 bases map to TRBD2. The CDR3 loop spans 16 amino acids. Germline V CDR1 and CDR2: SGHAT, FQNNGV. J gave up 3 bases and V 5 bases, and 10 bases lay outside the gene matches. Looking up the rest from reference TRBV11-2 and TRBJ2-3 gives the full variable domain: EAGVAQSPRYKIIEKRQSVAFWCNPISGHATLYWYQQILGQGPKLLIQFQNNGVVDDSQLPKDRFSAERLKGVDSTLKIQPAKLEDSAVYLCASSQDWSSGTDTQYFGPGTRLTVL.

This chain connects TRBV7-9 to TRBJ2-7; D possibly corresponds to TRBD2 (7 bases). V was shortened by 8 bases and J by 7 bases, with 24 bases between the two germline ends. Germline assignment: CDR1 SEHNR and CDR2 FQNEAQ (reference sequence). The CDR3 is made up of 15 amino acids. The CDR3 sequence: CASARGGPGSGEQYF. CDR3 sequence (DNA): TGTGCCAGCGCTAGGGGGGGACCCGGGTCAGGAGAGCAGTACTTC.

The chain joins TRBV7-2 to TRBJ2-7; D is possibly TRBD1 (6 bases). Germline V CDR1 and CDR2: SGHTA, FQGNSA. This CDR3 is built from 15 residues. Trimming pared 2 bases from V and 2 bases from J, leaving 13 bases between. The CDR3 bases are TGTGCCAGCAGCTTAATGGAAAAGGGGGCCTACGAGCAGTACTTC. It yields the protein CASSLMEKGAYEQYF.

The V and J genes are TRBV7-9 and TRBJ2-1; D remains unclear. This CDR3 is 13 amino acids long. Germline CDR1 SEHNR, CDR2 FQNEAQ (reference sequence). With 3 bases removed from V and 5 bases from J, the gap between germline ends came to 8 bases. CDR3 protein: CASSFVQDNEQFF. The CDR3 nucleotides are TGTGCCAGCAGCTTTGTCCAGGACAATGAGCAGTTCTTC.

The chain combines TRBV6-1 with TRBJ2-7; D might be TRBD1 (5 bases). The V end lost 0 bases, the J end lost 4 bases, and 10 bases lay between the germline ends. CDR1 MNHNS and CDR2 SASEGT come from the germline V gene. The CDR3 runs 14 residues. CDR3 loop: CASSEASDSYEQYF. Here the CDR3 DNA reads TGTGCCAGCAGTGAAGCCTCCGACAGTTACGAGCAGTACTTC.

The sample holds one count of this clone. The CDR3 region has the DNA TGTGCCAGCAGCTTACTGGCAGACTATGGCTACACCTTC. Its protein is CASSLLADYGYTF. V usage is TRBV7-3 and J usage is TRBJ1-2; D unresolved. The V end was cut by 2 bases, the J end by 3 bases, with 7 bases between. The CDR3 consists of 13 residues. The V gene's germline CDR1 is SGHTA and CDR2 FQGTGA. The variable domain in full, completed from reference TRBV7-3 and TRBJ1-2, reads GAGVSQTPSNKVTEKGKYVELRCDPISGHTALYWYRQSLGQGPEFLIYFQGTGAADDSGLPNDRFFAVRPEGSVSTLKIQRTERGDSAVYLCASSLLADYGYTFGSGTRLTVV.

The rearrangement links TRBV5-5 to TRBJ1-2; D unresolved. Germline CDR1 reads SGHKS; CDR2 reads YYEKEE (reference sequence). This CDR3 comprises 13 residues. Trimming stripped 0 bases from V and 7 bases from J, with 10 bases between. For the CDR3, the DNA is TGTGCCAGCAGCTTGGCCGGGGAGGCTGGCTACACCTTC. Encoded protein: CASSLAGEAGYTF.

The chain is built from TRBV7-3 and TRBJ1-2, with 9 bases fitting TRBD1. This CDR3 comprises 17 residues. Germline V lookup: CDR1 SGHTA, CDR2 FQGTGA. The V and J ends lost 3 bases and 5 bases, in that order; junction bases with no gene match: 13. The chain's CDR3 is CASSLHAAGTGPYGYTF. The CDR3 nucleotides are TGTGCCAGCAGCTTGCATGCAGCCGGGACAGGGCCATATGGCTACACCTTC.

The rearrangement uses TRBV28 and TRBJ2-1, with 8 bases that match TRBD2. Germline trimming cut 2 bases from V and 7 bases from J; bases unmatched to any gene: 10. The germline V gene has CDR1 MDHEN and CDR2 SYDVKM. The CDR3 extends over 16 amino acids. CDR3: CASSLRDGRGGNEQFF. The CDR3 region has the DNA TGTGCCAGCAGTTTACGTGACGGGAGGGGAGGGAATGAGCAGTTCTTC.

The chain links TRBV7-7 to TRBJ2-2, with 7 bases matching TRBD2. Looked up from germline, CDR1 is SSHAT and CDR2 is FNYEAQ (reference sequence). The ends lost 5 bases at V and 0 bases at J; junction bases unmatched: 9. This CDR3 comprises 17 residues. The CDR3: CASSPSPGGANTGELFF. The CDR3 DNA sequence: TGTGCCAGCAGCCCTTCTCCGGGAGGCGCGAACACCGGGGAGCTGTTTTTT.

The genes are TRBV11-2 and TRBJ2-7; maybe TRBD2 (5 bases). The V gene lost 1 base and the J gene lost 3 bases, with 10 bases spanning the gap. The germline gives CDR1 SGHAT, CDR2 FQNNGV. The CDR3 is made up of 14 amino acids. CDR3 bases: TGTGCCAGCAGCTTAGCGGGAACTTACTACGAGCAGTACTTC. This encodes CASSLAGTYYEQYF.

This clone was recorded only once. The chain carries TRBV28 and TRBJ2-5; TRBD1 matches at 7 bases. CDR3 length: 15 amino acids. Germline trimming cut 4 bases from V and 3 bases from J; bases unmatched to any gene: 8. Germline CDR1 reads MDHEN; CDR2 reads SYDVKM. CDR3 sequence (DNA): TGTGCCAGCAGTTCGCCAACAGGGGTGAAAGAGACCCAGTACTTC. Its protein product is CASSSPTGVKETQYF.

The V call is TRBV6-5, the J call TRBJ1-1; D is possibly TRBD1 (6 bases). Looked up from germline, CDR1 is MNHEY and CDR2 is SVGAGI. The CDR3 covers 15 residues. V was cut by 4 bases and J by 1 base, with 13 bases left in between. CDR3 DNA sequence: TGTGCCAGCAGTTCAGACCGAGGGGGGAACACTGAAGCTTTCTTT. This translates into CASSSDRGGNTEAFF.

V and J are TRBV2 and TRBJ1-5; a possible D gene is TRBD1 (6 bases). V was clipped by 2 bases and J by 4 bases, with 21 bases between them. CDR3 length: 18 amino acids. Germline values: CDR1 SNHLY, CDR2 FYNNEI. CDR3 amino acids: CASSEPEPPQGGNQPQHF. The DNA for the CDR3 is TGTGCCAGCAGTGAACCCGAACCCCCACAGGGCGGGAATCAGCCCCAGCATTTT.

The chain uses TRBV20-1 and TRBJ2-7; a possible D gene is TRBD1 (6 bases). Trimming shortened V by 7 bases and J by 6 bases, and 13 bases separated the two germline ends. From germline, CDR1 is DFQATT and CDR2 SNEGSKA (reference sequence). The CDR3 spans 11 residues. The CDR3 reads CSGGQEREQYF. In nucleotides, the CDR3 is TGCAGTGGGGGGCAGGAGCGCGAGCAGTACTTC.

Only a few counts were recorded for this clone. This chain links TRBV6-5 with TRBJ1-1; TRBD1 is a possible D gene (5 bases). V lost 7 bases, J lost 8 bases, and 14 bases lay in between. The CDR3 loop spans 12 amino acids. Germline V gene sequence: CDR1 MNHEY, CDR2 SVGAGI. The DNA for the CDR3 is TGTGCCAGCACCCCGACGGCAGGGGAAGCTTTCTTT. Translated: CASTPTAGEAFF.

The chain recombines TRBV4-2 with TRBJ1-3, with D perhaps matching TRBD1 (6 bases). Germline CDR1 is LGHNA and CDR2 is YNFKEQ. Between the trimmed V and J ends, which lost 5 bases and 4 bases, there was a span of 12 bases. The CDR3 spans 14 residues. The CDR3 reads CASSLGGPGNTIYF. The CDR3 bases are TGTGCCAGCAGCTTGGGGGGGCCGGGAAACACCATATATTTT.